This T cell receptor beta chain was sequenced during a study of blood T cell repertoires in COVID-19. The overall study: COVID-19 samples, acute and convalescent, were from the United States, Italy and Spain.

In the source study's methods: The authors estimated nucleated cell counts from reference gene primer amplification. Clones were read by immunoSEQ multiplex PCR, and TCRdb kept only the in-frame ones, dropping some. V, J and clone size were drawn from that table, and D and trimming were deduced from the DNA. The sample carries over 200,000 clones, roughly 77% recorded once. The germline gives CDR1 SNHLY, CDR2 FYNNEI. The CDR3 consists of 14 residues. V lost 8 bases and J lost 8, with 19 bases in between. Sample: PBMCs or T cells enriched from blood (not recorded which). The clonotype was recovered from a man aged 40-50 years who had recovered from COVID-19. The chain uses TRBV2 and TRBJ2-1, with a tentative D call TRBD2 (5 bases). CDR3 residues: CASSVAGSGDEQFF. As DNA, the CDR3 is TGTGCCAGCTCTGTGGCGGGTTCGGGCGATGAGCAGTTCTTC.